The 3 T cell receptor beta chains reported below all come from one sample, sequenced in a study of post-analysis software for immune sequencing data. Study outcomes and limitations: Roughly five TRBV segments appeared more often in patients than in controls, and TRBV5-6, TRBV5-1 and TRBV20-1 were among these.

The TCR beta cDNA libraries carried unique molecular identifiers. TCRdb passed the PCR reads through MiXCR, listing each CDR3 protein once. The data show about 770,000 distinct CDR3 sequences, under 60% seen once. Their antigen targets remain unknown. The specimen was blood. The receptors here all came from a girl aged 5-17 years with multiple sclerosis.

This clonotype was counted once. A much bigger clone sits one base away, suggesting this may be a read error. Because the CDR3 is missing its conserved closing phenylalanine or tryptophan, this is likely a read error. The CDR3 bases are TGTGCCAGCAGCCCACCGGGGGGGAGCTCCTACAATGAGCAGTTCGTC. Encoded protein: CASSPPGGSSYNEQFV. V usage is TRBV28 and J usage is TRBJ2-1; 8 bases line up with TRBD2. The CDR3 is 16 amino acids. Germline V CDR1 and CDR2: MDHEN, SYDVKM. J was trimmed by 0 bases and V by 6 bases; bases with no gene match: 7.

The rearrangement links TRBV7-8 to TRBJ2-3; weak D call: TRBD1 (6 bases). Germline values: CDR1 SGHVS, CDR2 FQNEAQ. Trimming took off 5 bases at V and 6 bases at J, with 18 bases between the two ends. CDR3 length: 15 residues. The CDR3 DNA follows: TGTGCCAGCAGCCAAGGGGTGGGGGCCCGGGATACGCAGTATTTT. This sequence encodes CASSQGVGARDTQYF.

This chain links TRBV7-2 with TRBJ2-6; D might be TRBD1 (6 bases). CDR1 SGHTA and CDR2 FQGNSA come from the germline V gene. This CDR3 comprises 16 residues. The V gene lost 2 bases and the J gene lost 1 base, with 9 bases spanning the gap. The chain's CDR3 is CASSLTGWSGANVLTF. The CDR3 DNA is TGTGCCAGCAGCTTAACAGGGTGGTCTGGGGCCAACGTCCTGACTTTC. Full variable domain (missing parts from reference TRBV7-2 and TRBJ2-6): GAGVSQSPSNKVTEKGKDVELRCDPISGHTALYWYRQSLGQGLEFLIYFQGNSAPDKSGLPSDRFSAERTGGSVSTLTIQRTQQEDSAVYLCASSLTGWSGANVLTFGAGSRLTVL.